This TCR beta chain derives from a study of T-cell reconstitution after alpha-beta-depleted transplantation in children. Whole-study findings and limits: Newly produced T cells mostly provided counts and TCRbeta diversity after one year, as hyperexpanded clones declined. Surviving recipient T cells and thymic progenitors accounted for the high day-60 TCRbeta diversity observed in some patients. Where alpha-beta T cells came from about two months after transplant was reportedly several hundred expanded graft clones.

Regarding this clonotype: Its antigen is undetermined.

Germline-derived CDR1 and CDR2 are SGDLS and YYNGEE. V lost 3 bases and J lost 2, with 18 bases in between. This CDR3 contains 17 residues. Unique molecular identifiers were used in preparing the TCRbeta library. TCRdb passed the PCR reads through MiXCR, listing each CDR3 protein once. The sample lists about 170,000 distinct CDR3 sequences; 8.5% to 14% were seen once. The sample in question was PBMCs, obtained before TCRalphabeta/CD19-depleted stem cell transplant. This chain joins TRBV9 and TRBJ2-1; D may correspond to TRBD1 or TRBD2 (5 bases each). The sequence came from a boy between 2 and 10 years old with acute myeloid leukemia, due to receive a stem cell transplant. The CDR3 DNA is TGTGCCAGCAGCGCCTCCCGGGACCCCCTCCCCTACAATGAGCAGTTCTTC. Translation gives CASSASRDPLPYNEQFF.